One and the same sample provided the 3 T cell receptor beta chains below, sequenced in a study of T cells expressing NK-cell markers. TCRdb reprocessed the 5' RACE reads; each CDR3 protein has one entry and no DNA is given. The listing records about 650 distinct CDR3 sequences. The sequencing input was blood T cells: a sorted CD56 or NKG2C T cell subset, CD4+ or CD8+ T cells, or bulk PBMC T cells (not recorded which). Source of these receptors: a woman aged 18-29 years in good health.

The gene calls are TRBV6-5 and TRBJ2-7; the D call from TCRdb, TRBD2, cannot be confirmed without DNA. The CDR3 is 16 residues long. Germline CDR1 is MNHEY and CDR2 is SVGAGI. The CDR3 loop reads CASSSSALPRLHEQYF.

The CDR3 loop is CASPGLAGPEQFF. The J gene is TRBJ2-1, the V gene TRBV12-2; the TRBD2 assignment by TCRdb is unverifiable without DNA. TRBV12-2 is described as a pseudogene. CDR3 length: 13 residues.

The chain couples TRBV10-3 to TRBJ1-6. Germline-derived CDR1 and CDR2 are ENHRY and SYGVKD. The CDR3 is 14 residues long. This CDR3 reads CAISRSSYNSPLHF.